This T cell receptor beta chain derives from a study of T cell changes during pregnancy in multiple sclerosis. Sequencing was performed with immunoSEQ multiplex PCR; in TCRdb, only in-frame clones are kept and a portion is missing. The table lists approximately 94,000 clones, 80% to 95% of them singletons. The trim removed 6 bases at V and 0 bases at J, leaving 10 bases unmatched. This CDR3 comprises 17 residues. From germline, CDR1 is SGHRS and CDR2 YFSETQ. This rearrangement joins TRBV5-1 to TRBJ2-2; 8 bases map to TRBD2. The sequence was obtained from a female donor with multiple sclerosis, enrolled in a pregnancy study. The input for sequencing was peripheral blood, taken after pregnancy. CDR3 protein: CASTYFPGLANTGELFF. The CDR3 DNA reads TGCGCCAGCACCTACTTCCCGGGACTAGCGAACACCGGGGAGCTGTTTTTT.